This T cell receptor (beta chain) was recorded in a study of sequential checkpoint blockade in melanoma. Study context: Both treatment sequences were followed by maintenance nivolumab.

Treatment reported: randomized to nivolumab then ipilimumab (arm A) or the reverse (arm B). Patients had received no earlier DNA-damaging chemotherapy. From thawed PBMCs, live CD3+CD8+ cells negative for CD19 and CD56 were sorted. Some clones are missing from TCRdb's copy, which holds only in-frame ones; the method was immunoSEQ multiplex PCR. Seen here are tens of thousands of clones, over 80% observed once, and the top ten hold roughly a sixth. V gave up 1 base and J gave up 2 bases, with 10 bases separating them. Germline CDR1 and CDR2: SGHRS and YFSETQ. CDR3 length: 14 amino acids. The sequencing here drew on CD8+ T cells sorted from blood (inferred from file names), taken from a patient given nivolumab and ipilimumab in sequence. This chain links TRBV5-1 with TRBJ2-7; D is perhaps TRBD1 (5 bases). The TCR originated in a human donor with melanoma. The chain's CDR3 is CASSLMGPAYEQYF. CDR3 DNA: TGCGCCAGCAGCTTGATGGGGCCCGCCTACGAGCAGTACTTC.